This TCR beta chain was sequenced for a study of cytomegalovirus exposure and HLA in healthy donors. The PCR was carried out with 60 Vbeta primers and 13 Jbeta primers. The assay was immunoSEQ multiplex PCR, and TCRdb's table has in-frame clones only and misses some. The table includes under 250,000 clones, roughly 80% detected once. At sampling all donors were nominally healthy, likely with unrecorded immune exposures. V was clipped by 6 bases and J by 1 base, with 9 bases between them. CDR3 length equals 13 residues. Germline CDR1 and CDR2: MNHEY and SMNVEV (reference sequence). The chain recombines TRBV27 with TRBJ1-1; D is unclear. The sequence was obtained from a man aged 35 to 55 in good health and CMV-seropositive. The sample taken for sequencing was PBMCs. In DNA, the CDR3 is TGTGCCAGCAGCTACCAGGCGAACACTGAAGCTTTCTTT. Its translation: CASSYQANTEAFF.